The rows below give T cell receptor beta chains drawn from one sample of a study of control samples from healthy donors and cancer patients. Profiled with immunoSEQ multiplex PCR; TCRdb holds only in-frame clones, not every one. The repertoire holds some 130,000 clones, with about 90% as singletons. The material sequenced was PBMCs. The receptor set was obtained from a man aged 50-59 years with head and neck cancer. Each CDR3 is given with its conserved first and last residue. D genes are given only for firm matches. Not every row has a clone size; where given, it reads once, few, many or a size class.

>13|TRBV5-1|TRBJ2-1|.|.
CASSLGTENEQFF
TGCGCCAGCAGCTTGGGGACAGAAAATGAGCAGTTCTTC
>13|TRBV19|TRBJ2-7|.|.
CASSQGISYEQYF
TGTGCCAGTAGTCAGGGGATCTCCTACGAGCAGTACTTC
>13|TRBV19|TRBJ1-1|.|.
CASSITGYTEAFF
TGTGCCAGTAGTATTACAGGGTACACTGAAGCTTTCTTT
>13|TRBV25-1|TRBJ1-5|.|.
CAPVGYSNQPQHF
TGTGCCCCGGTTGGCTATAGCAATCAGCCCCAGCATTTT
>12|TRBV5-4|TRBJ2-3|TRBD2|.
CASSSSGRAAYF
TGTGCCAGCAGCTCCAGCGGGAGGGCCGCGTATTTT
>14|TRBV12-5|TRBJ1-1|.|.
CASGLSGLYTEAFF
TGTGCTAGTGGTTTATCAGGACTGTACACTGAAGCTTTCTTT
>13|TRBV27|TRBJ2-3|.|.
CASTSGQQDTQYF
TGTGCCAGCACCTCTGGGCAGCAAGATACGCAGTATTTT
>16|TRBV4-2|TRBJ2-2|.|.
CASSEEGVGGGGELFF
TGTGCCAGCAGCGAAGAAGGCGTGGGGGGTGGCGGGGAGCTGTTTTTT
>13|TRBV2|TRBJ1-1|.|.
CATLTQRNTEAFF
TGTGCCACCCTGACTCAGAGGAACACTGAAGCTTTCTTT
>13|TRBV5-1|TRBJ1-1|TRBD1|.
CASSWTGQAEAFF
TGCGCCAGCAGCTGGACAGGGCAAGCTGAAGCTTTCTTT
>15|TRBV7-7|TRBJ2-3|TRBD2|.
CASSPGREGTDTQYF
TGTGCTAGCAGTCCCGGGCGGGAGGGGACAGATACGCAGTATTTT
>15|TRBV11-2|TRBJ2-6|.|.
CASSYSPSGANVLTF
TGTGCCAGCAGCTACTCCCCCTCTGGGGCCAACGTCCTGACTTTC
>15|TRBV7-6|TRBJ2-1|.|.
CASSSDSGSYNEQFF
TGTGCCAGCAGCTCCGATAGCGGCTCTTACAATGAGCAGTTCTTC
>9|TRBV24-1|TRBJ2-3|.|.
CATTDTQYF
TGTGCCACCACAGATACGCAGTATTTT
>13|TRBV4-1|TRBJ1-2|.|once
CASSQGPIGGYTF
TGCGCCAGCAGCCAAGGGCCTATCGGGGGCTACACCTTC
>16|TRBV7-3|TRBJ1-2|TRBD1|.
CASSLPGGGRGYGYTF
TGTGCCAGCAGCTTACCGGGAGGGGGCAGGGGCTATGGCTACACCTTC
>15|TRBV24-1|TRBJ2-7|TRBD1|.
CATSDSGTGNDEQYF
TGTGCCACCAGTGATTCCGGGACAGGGAACGACGAGCAGTACTTC
>15|TRBV24-1|TRBJ1-2|.|.
CATSPANEANYGYTF
TGTGCCACCAGCCCAGCTAACGAAGCTAACTATGGCTACACCTTC
>15|TRBV18|TRBJ2-5|.|.
CASSPRSMGEETQYF
TGTGCCAGCTCCCCACGATCGATGGGAGAAGAGACCCAGTACTTC
>12|TRBV6-5|TRBJ2-7|TRBD1|.
CASSQDRGRQYF
TGTGCCAGCAGTCAGGACAGGGGGCGGCAGTACTTC
>21|TRBV18|TRBJ2-2|TRBD2|.
CASSPVPSGSRGTKRTGELFF
TGTGCCAGCTCACCCGTCCCTAGCGGGAGCCGTGGGACCAAGAGAACCGGGGAGCTGTTTTTT
>15|TRBV2|TRBJ2-1|.|.
CASSGPRSSYNEQFF
TGTGCCAGCAGTGGCCCGAGGAGCTCCTACAATGAGCAGTTCTTC
>14|TRBV7-3|TRBJ2-7|.|.
CASSLLGSGYEQYF
TGTGCCAGCAGCTTATTGGGCTCGGGGTACGAGCAGTACTTC
>13|TRBV5-5|TRBJ1-1|TRBD1|.
CASTGTGAVGAFF
TGTGCCAGCACCGGCACAGGGGCCGTGGGAGCTTTCTTT
>14|TRBV3-1/TRBV3-2|TRBJ2-7|.|.
CASSQGGGTYEQYF
TGTGCCAGCAGCCAAGGTGGGGGGACGTACGAGCAGTACTTC
>13|TRBV7-9|TRBJ1-1|.|.
CASSQDPNTEAFF
TGTGCCAGCAGTCAGGACCCGAACACTGAAGCTTTCTTT
>15|TRBV28|TRBJ1-2|.|.
CASSLSTGANYGYTF
TGTGCCAGCAGTTTATCGACCGGGGCTAACTATGGCTACACCTTC
>14|TRBV7-8|TRBJ2-7|.|.
CASSSRLVAYEQYF
TGTGCCAGCAGCTCCAGACTGGTTGCTTACGAGCAGTACTTC
>14|TRBV5-1|TRBJ2-2|.|.
CASTPGEDTGELFF
TGCGCCAGCACCCCCGGGGAGGACACCGGGGAGCTGTTTTTT
>14|TRBV6-5|TRBJ2-6|.|few
CASIRGPGANVLTF
TGTGCCAGCATCCGGGGCCCTGGGGCCAACGTCCTGACTTTC
>15|TRBV29-1|TRBJ2-5|.|.
CSVAALNGYQETQYF
TGCAGCGTCGCGGCCTTAAACGGGTACCAAGAGACCCAGTACTTC
>15|TRBV5-1|TRBJ1-2|.|.
CASSPLASGDYGYTF
TGCGCCAGCAGCCCCCTGGCGTCGGGTGACTATGGCTACACCTTC
>15|TRBV19|TRBJ2-7|TRBD1|.
CASSPFRDSSYEQYF
TGTGCCAGTAGTCCTTTCCGGGACAGCTCCTACGAGCAGTACTTC
>11|TRBV10-2|TRBJ2-5|.|.
CASLLSGTQYF
TGCGCCTCACTTCTGTCGGGGACCCAGTACTTC
>16|TRBV5-8|TRBJ2-3|TRBD2|.
CASSLYLAEAADTQYF
TGTGCCAGCAGCTTGTATCTAGCGGAGGCCGCAGATACGCAGTATTTT